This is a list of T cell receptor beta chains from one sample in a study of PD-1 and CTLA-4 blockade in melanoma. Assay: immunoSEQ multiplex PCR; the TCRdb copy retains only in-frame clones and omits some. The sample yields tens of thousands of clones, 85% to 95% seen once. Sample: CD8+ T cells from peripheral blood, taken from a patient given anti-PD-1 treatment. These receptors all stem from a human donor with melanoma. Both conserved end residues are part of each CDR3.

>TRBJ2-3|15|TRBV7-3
CASRSPGEGTDTQYF
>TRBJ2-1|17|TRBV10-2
CASSESVERGVRNEQFF
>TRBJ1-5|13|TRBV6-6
CASTVGRDLAQHF
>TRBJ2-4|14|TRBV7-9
CASTQGSAKNIQYF
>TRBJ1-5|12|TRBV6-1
CASRESSPSQHF
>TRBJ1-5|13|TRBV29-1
CSVLDSSNQPQHF
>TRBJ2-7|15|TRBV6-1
CASSEATGQFHEQYF
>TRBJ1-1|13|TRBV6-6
CASSTREATEAFF
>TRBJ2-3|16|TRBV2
CASSAVSELTTDTQYF
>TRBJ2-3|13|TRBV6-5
CASSYGVSDTQYF
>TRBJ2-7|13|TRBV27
CASSPWDGYEQYF
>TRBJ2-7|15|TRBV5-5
CASSLSWTASYEQYF
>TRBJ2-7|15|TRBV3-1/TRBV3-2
CASSNFRDRSYEQYF
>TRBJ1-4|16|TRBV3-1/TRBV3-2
CASSQGTTQGNEKLFF
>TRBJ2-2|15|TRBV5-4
CASSPSPGSTGELFF
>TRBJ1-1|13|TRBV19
CASSITVNTEAFF
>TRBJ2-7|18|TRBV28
CASSLGRDRGRVTYEQYF
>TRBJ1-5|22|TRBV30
CAWSRTNIQDRDAWRGNQPQHF
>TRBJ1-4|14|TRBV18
CASSPQATNEKLFF
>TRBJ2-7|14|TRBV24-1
CATSDPGGTGEQYF
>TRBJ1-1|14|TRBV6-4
CASSDKTGSTEAFF
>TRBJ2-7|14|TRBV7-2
CASSIGLAGVEQYF
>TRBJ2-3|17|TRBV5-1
CASSLRTSGTLTDTQYF
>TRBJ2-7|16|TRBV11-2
CASSLDPGQGNYEQYF
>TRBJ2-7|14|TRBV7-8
CASSPGTGSYEQYF